The 17 T cell receptor beta chains below were found in one sample sequenced in a study of regulatory T cells in long-lasting Graves disease (dated by TCRdb to the early 2020s). In the paper's terms, the time point label means: persistent/refractory GD, antithyroid drugs over 5 years with positive TRAb. For both TCR sequencing and RNA sequencing, RNA was extracted from PBMCs in TRIzol. Library method: multiplex PCR. The instrument given in TCRdb is Illumina HiSeq 4000. TCR beta libraries were built with iRepertoire HTBI primers and Arm-PCR amplification of CDR3 regions. The public reads were reanalyzed by TCRdb: fastp trimming at Q25, MiXCR alignment, in-frame beta chains only. Every entry covers one CDR3 protein and lists the most common genes and DNA from its rows. This sample holds a few hundred thousand distinct CDR3 sequences; around 23% were observed only once. The ten top clones hold less than 30% of the sample.

The input for sequencing was peripheral blood mononuclear cells (PBMCs), taken when the disease was refractory, from a patient treated with antithyroid drugs. All receptors derive from a woman between 40 and 55 years old with Graves disease. Donor details come from another sample of the same person, matched by shared clones.

There are a few counts of this clonotype. The chain couples TRBV9 to TRBJ2-2, with D hard to call. CDR3 length: 14 amino acids. Germline values: CDR1 SGDLS, CDR2 YYNGEE. V was pared by 4 bases and J by 4 bases, with 11 bases between. CDR3: CASSPQQITGELFF. In DNA, the CDR3 is TGTGCCAGCAGCCCCCAGCAGATCACCGGGGAGCTGTTTTTT.

This clonotype turned up a few times. The chain uses TRBV11-2 and TRBJ2-6, with 14 bases aligning to TRBD2. CDR3 length: 21 amino acids. V trimming: 0 bases; J trimming: 0 bases; junction bases outside the gene matches: 7. CDR1 SGHAT and CDR2 FQNNGV come from the germline V gene. CDR3 nucleotide sequence: TGTGCCAGCAGCTTAGATTTCGGACTAGCGGGAGGAACCTCTGGGGCCAACGTCCTGACTTTC. Translated, it gives CASSLDFGLAGGTSGANVLTF.

The chain uses TRBV9 and TRBJ2-7; 9 nucleotides line up with TRBD2. Trimming at V came to 4 bases and at J to 4 bases, leaving 6 bases not matched to a gene. Germline loops: CDR1 SGDLS, CDR2 YYNGEE. This CDR3 contains 14 residues. CDR3 bases: TGTGCCAGCAGCTACGGGACTAGCTGGTACGAGCAGTACTTC. As protein: CASSYGTSWYEQYF.

This clonotype was detected a few times. This chain joins TRBV19 and TRBJ2-2; D not certain. Germline CDR1 is LNHDA and CDR2 is SQIVND (reference sequence). V gave up 3 bases and J gave up 4 bases, with 12 bases separating them. This CDR3 region has 15 residues. The DNA for the CDR3 is TGTGCCAGTAGTATGGGCGGAACTCTCACCGGGGAGCTGTTTTTT. This translates into CASSMGGTLTGELFF.

Remarks on this clonotype: Lacking the conserved final phenylalanine or tryptophan, this CDR3 likely reflects a read error. It is unclear where the CDR3 begins or ends on the DNA, so no DNA is shown, and the CDR3 is as TCRdb lists it. This chain uses TRBV7-9 with TRBJ2-5; the table's D call of TRBD2 was not tested on the DNA. CDR1 and CDR2 from the germline V gene are SEHNR and FQNEAQ (reference sequence). The CDR3 region is 9 residues in length, termini included. This CDR3 is CASSLRPAG.

The chain links TRBV28 to TRBJ2-7; TRBD1 might be the D (6 bases). This CDR3 has 14 residues. The V end lost 2 bases, the J end lost 7 bases, and 15 bases lay between the germline ends. From germline, CDR1 is MDHEN and CDR2 SYDVKM. CDR3: CASSLPGASREQYF. CDR3 coding DNA: TGTGCCAGCAGTTTACCAGGGGCTTCTCGGGAGCAGTACTTC.

Ten or more counts support this clonotype. This chain uses TRBV6-1 with TRBJ2-2; TRBD2 matches at 8 bases. This CDR3 region has 19 residues. Trimming cost V 6 bases and J 0 bases; bases outside gene matches: 15. Germline assignment: CDR1 MNHNS and CDR2 SASEGT. The CDR3 here is CASSPITGGRTSNTGELFF. The DNA of the CDR3 is TGTGCCAGCAGCCCAATCACGGGGGGGCGTACTTCGAACACCGGGGAGCTGTTTTTT.

In this sample, this clonotype turned up many times. The chain combines TRBV13 with TRBJ2-7; 10 bases are shared with TRBD2. Germline trimming cut 4 bases from V and 2 bases from J; bases unmatched to any gene: 5. This CDR3 spans 15 amino acids. Germline V gives CDR1 PRHDT, CDR2 FYEKMQ (reference sequence). The CDR3 region has the DNA TGTGCCAGCAGCTACAGGACTAGCGGTACCTACGAGCAGTACTTC. Encoded protein: CASSYRTSGTYEQYF.

The rearrangement uses TRBV20-1 and TRBJ2-5; D might be TRBD2 (7 bases). This CDR3 is built from 16 residues. CDR1 and CDR2 (germline): DFQATT, SNEGSKA (reference sequence). Trimming removed 3 bases from V and 2 bases from J, with 19 bases in between. This chain's CDR3 is CSARDLAGAFQETQYF. CDR3 bases: TGCAGTGCTAGGGATCTGGCGGGGGCCTTTCAAGAGACCCAGTACTTC.

This clonotype was detected only a few times. The chain recombines TRBV10-3 with TRBJ2-6; 10 bases line up with TRBD1. J was trimmed by 4 bases and V by 5 bases; bases with no gene match: 8. Per the germline V gene, CDR1 is ENHRY and CDR2 is SYGVKD. CDR3 length: 17 amino acids. The chain's CDR3 is CAISSGTGALGANVLTF. CDR3 nucleotides: TGTGCCATCAGTTCCGGGACAGGGGCTCTGGGGGCCAACGTCCTGACTTTC.

The chain combines TRBV7-9 with TRBJ1-2, with a weak D call TRBD1 (6 bases). Germline CDR1 SEHNR, CDR2 FQNEAQ (reference sequence). This CDR3 has 12 amino acids. The V gene lost 4 bases and the J gene lost 7 bases, with 10 bases spanning the gap. The CDR3 sequence is CASSSRDTGYTF. In DNA form, the CDR3 reads TGTGCCAGCAGCTCCAGGGACACTGGCTACACCTTC.

The V gene is TRBV24-1, the J gene TRBJ1-5; D might be TRBD1 (5 bases). The germline gives CDR1 KGHDR, CDR2 SFDVKD. This CDR3 contains 14 residues. The V end was cut by 5 bases, the J end by 1 base, with 8 bases between. The CDR3 coding sequence is TGTGCCACCAGTGCGACAGTAAGCAATCAGCCCCAGCATTTT. The encoded protein is CATSATVSNQPQHF.

The rearrangement links TRBV2 to TRBJ2-1; TRBD2 aligns across 7 bases. Germline V gives CDR1 SNHLY, CDR2 FYNNEI. The trim removed 6 bases at V and 7 bases at J, leaving 15 bases unmatched. The CDR3 has 16 residues. The CDR3 nucleotides read TGTGCCAGCAGCCCCTGGGGGAGGGGAAATCTGAATGAGCAGTTCTTC. Protein: CASSPWGRGNLNEQFF.

This clonotype was observed many times. The rearrangement joins TRBV29-1 to TRBJ1-1; no clear D gene. Germline V gene sequence: CDR1 SQVTM, CDR2 ANQGSEA. This CDR3 comprises 11 residues. The V end was cut by 3 bases, the J end by 4 bases, with 6 bases between. The CDR3 DNA sequence: TGCAGCGTTGACTTGGGCACTGAAGCTTTCTTT. Amino acid sequence: CSVDLGTEAFF.

At least ten counts were recorded for this clonotype. The chain carries TRBV7-2 and TRBJ2-7; D is ambiguous. This CDR3 region has 15 residues. V was pared by 4 bases and J by 4 bases, with 17 bases between. Germline CDR1 reads SGHTA; CDR2 reads FQGNSA. CDR3 sequence: CASSSRKLSVYEQYF. The CDR3 bases are TGTGCCAGCAGCTCCCGAAAGCTATCGGTATACGAGCAGTACTTC.

This clonotype was counted between two and nine times. V is TRBV28 and J is TRBJ2-2, with a tentative D call TRBD2 (5 bases). The CDR3 runs 15 residues. Trimming took 6 bases from V and 1 from J, leaving 12 bases between them. Germline loops: CDR1 MDHEN, CDR2 SYDVKM. CDR3 sequence (DNA): TGTGCCAGCAGGAAAGGACTCCTGAACACCGGGGAGCTGTTTTTT. It specifies CASRKGLLNTGELFF.

This chain connects TRBV12-3 or TRBV12-4 to TRBJ2-7, with TRBD2 matching 7 bases. Unmatched junction bases numbered 16, after V lost 1 base and J lost 1 base. This CDR3 is 19 amino acids long. The CDR3 reads CASSLGYLWAREGSYEQYF. CDR3 in DNA: TGTGCCAGCAGTTTAGGATATCTGTGGGCCAGGGAGGGATCCTACGAGCAGTACTTC.